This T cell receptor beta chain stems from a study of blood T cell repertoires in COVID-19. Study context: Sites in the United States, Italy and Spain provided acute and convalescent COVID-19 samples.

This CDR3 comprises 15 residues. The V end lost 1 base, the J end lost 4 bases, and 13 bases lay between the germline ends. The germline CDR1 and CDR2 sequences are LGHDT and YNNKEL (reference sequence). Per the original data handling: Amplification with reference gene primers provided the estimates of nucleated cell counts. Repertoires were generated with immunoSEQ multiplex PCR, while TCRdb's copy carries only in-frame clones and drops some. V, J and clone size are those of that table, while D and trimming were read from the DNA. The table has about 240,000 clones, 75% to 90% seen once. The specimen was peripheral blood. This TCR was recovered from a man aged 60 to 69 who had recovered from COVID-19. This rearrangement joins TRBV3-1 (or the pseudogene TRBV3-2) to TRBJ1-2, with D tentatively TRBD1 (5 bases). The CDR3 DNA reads TGTGCCAGCAGCCAAGTTGCCAGGGCTGCCTATGGCTACACCTTC. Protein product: CASSQVARAAYGYTF.